This TCR beta chain was observed in a study of T cells after posttransplantation cyclophosphamide. Data came from immunoSEQ multiplex PCR; TCRdb stores just in-frame clones and leaves some out. The sample holds about 21,000 clones, 80% to 90% seen once. Study results and limitations: Donor CD8+ memory clones often dominated recipient blood repertoires at later times. Skin or GI-infiltrating T cells shared few TRB sequences with blood. TRB clonality was highly associated with recipient CMV seropositivity and reactivation.

Sampled 1 year posttransplant, controls received myeloablative marrow transplants, methotrexate and a calcineurin inhibitor. About this clone itself: The antigen remains undetermined.

The CDR3 loop spans 13 amino acids. The V segment lost 0 bases and the J segment 6 bases; nucleotides outside the gene matches: 2. CDR1 SGHRS and CDR2 YFSETQ come from the germline V gene. The TCR sequence derives from a female patient in her thirties or forties who received an allogeneic stem cell transplant from an unrelated donor, was CMV-positive, and had acute and chronic GVHD. The T cells may come from the graft donor. The chain uses TRBV5-1 and TRBJ2-7; 8 nucleotides align to TRBD1. Material: PBMCs, obtained around 390 days after allogeneic stem cell transplant with calcineurin inhibitor and methotrexate. The DNA for the CDR3 is TGCGCCAGCAGCTTGGGTCAGGGGGCCGAGCAGTACGTC. It is translated as CASSLGQGAEQYV.